A selection of T cell receptor beta chains follows, all from one sample in a study of glioma-infiltrating T cells. TCRdb reanalysed the multiplex PCR reads using MiXCR and keeps one entry per CDR3 protein. The sample includes 150,000 or so distinct CDR3 sequences, 30% to 40% of them seen just once. The sample consisted of glioma tissue, nonneoplastic brain tissue, or PBMCs (not recorded which). These receptors were taken from a human donor with low-grade glioma or glioblastoma, undergoing nonglioma brain surgery, or in good health (not recorded which). The CDR3 runs from the conserved cysteine through the conserved F or W. D genes are given only for firm matches. Expanded clones get a size class; other rows say once, few or many, or leave the size out.

J	size	D	V	CDR3	DNA
TRBJ2-1	.	.	TRBV4-1	CASSRVWGIEQFF	TGCGCCAGCAGCCGAGTCTGGGGAATCGAGCAGTTCTTC
TRBJ2-1	once	TRBD2	TRBV20-1	CSARDRTSGVSYDEQFF	TGCAGTGCTAGAGATCGGACTAGCGGGGTCTCCTACGATGAGCAGTTCTTC
TRBJ1-1	many	.	TRBV6-2/TRBV6-3	CASSPRAANTEAFF	TGTGCCAGCAGCCCACGGGCTGCGAACACTGAAGCTTTCTTT
TRBJ2-7	few	.	TRBV29-1	CSVEDLSGPNYEQYF	TGCAGCGTTGAAGATTTAAGCGGGCCCAACTACGAGCAGTACTTC
TRBJ2-1	.	.	TRBV6-2/TRBV6-3	CASTLKPRNEQFF	TGTGCCAGCACCTTAAAACCGAGGAATGAGCAGTTCTTC
TRBJ2-7	.	.	TRBV6-5	CASMKDRGSYEQYF	TGTGCCAGCATGAAAGACCGTGGCTCCTACGAGCAGTACTTC
TRBJ1-5	few	.	TRBV2	CASQDASNQPQHF	TGTGCCAGCCAGGACGCGTCCAATCAGCCCCAGCATTTT
TRBJ2-3	few	.	TRBV6-6	CASSYSSGSTDTQYF	TGTGCCAGCAGTTACTCCTCCGGGTCGACAGATACGCAGTATTTT
TRBJ1-1	.	TRBD1	TRBV5-1	CASSFGGTGGNTEAFF	TGCGCCAGCAGCTTTGGAGGCACAGGGGGGAACACTGAAGCTTTCTTT
TRBJ1-5	few	.	TRBV6-1	CASMLQGIGNQPQHF	TGTGCCAGCATGCTACAGGGTATTGGTAATCAGCCCCAGCATTTT
TRBJ1-1	.	.	TRBV7-2	CASSLVQGWTEAFF	TGTGCCAGCAGCTTAGTCCAGGGTTGGACTGAAGCTTTCTTT
TRBJ2-5	.	TRBD2	TRBV7-2	CASSPPALAAETQYF	TGTGCCAGCAGCCCACCGGCACTAGCGGCGGAGACCCAGTACTTC
TRBJ2-1	.	.	TRBV7-2	CASSLFRGREQFF	TGTGCCAGCAGCTTATTCAGGGGGAGGGAGCAGTTCTTC
TRBJ2-3	many	TRBD2	TRBV7-2	CASSRLAGGPADTQYF	TGTGCCAGCAGCCGACTAGCGGGGGGGCCAGCAGATACGCAGTATTTT
TRBJ1-6	.	.	TRBV6-1	CASSPSSYNSPLHF	TGTGCCAGCAGCCCCAGCAGTTATAATTCACCCCTCCACTTT
TRBJ2-7	few	.	TRBV6-1	CASTPGSTSYEQYF	TGTGCCAGCACCCCCGGGTCTACCTCCTACGAGCAGTACTTC
TRBJ2-7	.	TRBD2	TRBV7-9	CASSGGGEQYF	TGTGCCAGCAGCGGGGGGGGCGAGCAGTACTTC
TRBJ1-1	.	.	TRBV28	CASSLYRVFNTEAFF	TGTGCCAGCAGTTTATACAGGGTTTTTAACACTGAAGCTTTCTTT
TRBJ1-1	.	TRBD1	TRBV12-3/TRBV12-4	CASSRDSDTEAFF	TGTGCCAGCAGCCGGGACAGCGATACTGAAGCTTTCTTT
TRBJ1-1	.	.	TRBV10-3	CAISERVSTEAFF	TGTGCCATCAGTGAGAGGGTGAGCACTGAAGCTTTCTTT
TRBJ2-7	few	.	TRBV6-6	CASSYSAGPYEQYF	TGTGCCAGCAGTTACTCAGCGGGCCCCTACGAGCAGTACTTC
TRBJ2-7	many	.	TRBV4-1	CASSQVGRSYEQYF	TGCGCCAGCAGCCAAGTTGGCAGATCCTACGAGCAGTACTTC
TRBJ2-7	.	TRBD1	TRBV7-9	CASSLGQGAREKYF	TGTGCCAGCAGCTTGGGACAGGGGGCGCGGGAGAAGTACTTC
TRBJ2-3	.	TRBD2	TRBV20-1	CSAPRTRPDTQYF	TGCAGTGCTCCACGGACTAGACCAGATACGCAGTATTTT
TRBJ1-1	few	.	TRBV6-1	CASSTQSEGNTEAFF	TGTGCCAGCAGTACCCAATCCGAGGGGAACACTGAAGCTTTCTTT
TRBJ1-1	.	TRBD1	TRBV2	CASSDTGVVAEAFF	TGTGCCAGCAGTGATACAGGGGTAGTGGCTGAAGCTTTCTTT
TRBJ2-7	.	TRBD2	TRBV4-2	CASSQDLADPTYEQYF	TGTGCCAGCAGCCAAGATCTAGCGGACCCCACCTACGAGCAGTACTTC
TRBJ2-3	.	.	TRBV6-2/TRBV6-3	CASSYKGISTDTQYF	TGTGCCAGCAGTTACAAGGGTATCAGCACAGATACGCAGTATTTT
TRBJ2-7	once	TRBD1	TRBV6-1	CASSYRTGDYEQYF	TGTGCCAGCAGTTATAGGACAGGGGACTACGAGCAGTACTTC
TRBJ2-3	.	TRBD2	TRBV28	CASSAPSSGTDTQYF	TGTGCCAGCAGTGCGCCGTCTAGCGGTACAGATACGCAGTATTTT
TRBJ2-7	few	.	TRBV27	CASSLWGEGYEQYF	TGTGCCAGCAGTTTATGGGGCGAAGGGTACGAGCAGTACTTC
TRBJ2-7	.	TRBD2	TRBV2	CASKPSGALFEQYF	TGTGCCAGCAAACCTAGCGGGGCCCTTTTTGAGCAGTACTTC
TRBJ2-2	few	TRBD2	TRBV6-1	CASSPLAPDLTGELFF	TGTGCCAGCAGTCCACTAGCGCCCGACCTGACCGGGGAGCTGTTTTTT
TRBJ1-6	.	TRBD1	TRBV27	CASSLLGQGNSPLHF	TGTGCCAGCAGTTTACTCGGACAGGGAAATTCACCCCTCCACTTT
TRBJ2-3	.	TRBD2	TRBV4-1	CASQGLGGSGTDTQYF	TGCGCCAGCCAAGGTTTGGGAGGGAGTGGCACAGATACGCAGTATTTT
TRBJ2-7	medium-sized	.	TRBV20-1	CSARDKFYEQYF	TGCAGTGCTAGAGATAAGTTCTACGAGCAGTACTTC
TRBJ2-5	many	TRBD1	TRBV6-1	CASSTDRAETQYF	TGTGCCAGCAGTACGGACAGGGCAGAGACCCAGTACTTC
TRBJ1-1	once	.	TRBV4-2	CASSREDIEALF	TGTGCCAGCAGCCGCGAGGACATTGAAGCTTTGTTT
TRBJ2-5	many	TRBD2	TRBV27	CASRVTSGGAGETQYF	TGTGCCAGCAGGGTGACTAGCGGGGGGGCTGGAGAGACCCAGTACTTC
TRBJ2-7	.	TRBD2	TRBV4-1	CASSQLLAGNYEQYF	TGCGCCAGCAGCCAACTACTAGCGGGGAATTACGAGCAGTACTTC
TRBJ2-5	few	TRBD1	TRBV20-1	CSARAGTEQETQYF	TGCAGTGCTAGAGCGGGGACAGAGCAAGAGACCCAGTACTTC
TRBJ1-1	many	.	TRBV6-1	CASRGGDTEAFF	TGTGCCAGCAGGGGAGGGGACACTGAAGCTTTCTTT
TRBJ1-5	few	.	TRBV6-1	CASGREDQHF	TGTGCCAGCGGCCGGGAGGACCAGCATTTT
TRBJ2-4	few	.	TRBV6-1	CASSREGAEIQYF	TGTGCCAGCTCAAGGGAGGGGGCAGAAATTCAGTACTTC
TRBJ1-3	.	.	TRBV4-1	CASSHLVGSSEGNTIYF	TGCGCCAGCAGCCATCTGGTCGGGTCCTCGGAGGGAAACACCATATATTTT
TRBJ1-6	medium-sized	.	TRBV6-1	CASTRGNSPLHF	TGTGCCAGCACCAGGGGCAATTCACCCCTCCACTTT
TRBJ2-7	.	.	TRBV28	CASRSSGWGSLYEQYF	TGTGCCAGCAGATCATCGGGGTGGGGGAGCCTCTACGAGCAGTACTTC
TRBJ2-5	.	TRBD2	TRBV27	CASKGWGGETQYF	TGTGCCAGCAAGGGGTGGGGGGGAGAGACCCAGTACTTC
TRBJ1-6	.	.	TRBV4-1	CASSQDAGGVNSPLHF	TGCGCCAGCAGCCAAGATGCGGGGGGCGTAAATTCACCCCTCCACTTT
TRBJ2-1	.	TRBD2	TRBV6-6	CASSYYSTSGRLVENEQFF	TGTGCCAGCAGTTACTACTCGACTAGCGGGAGACTTGTCGAAAATGAGCAGTTCTTC
TRBJ2-5	.	.	TRBV2	CASTEVQIQETQYF	TGTGCCAGCACTGAGGTACAGATCCAAGAGACCCAGTACTTC
TRBJ2-1	few	.	TRBV24-1	CATSERGRTGEQFF	TGTGCCACCAGTGAGCGGGGCAGAACTGGTGAGCAGTTCTTC
TRBJ2-7	few	.	TRBV6-2/TRBV6-3	CASSYPTVRAYEQYF	TGTGCCAGCAGTTACCCGACTGTCCGGGCCTACGAGCAGTACTTC
TRBJ1-6	few	.	TRBV27	CASSPMDSYNSPLHF	TGTGCCAGCAGTCCGATGGACAGTTATAATTCACCCCTCCACTTT
TRBJ2-1	.	TRBD2	TRBV7-2	CASSPRYGGTYNEQFF	TGTGCCAGCAGCCCAAGGTACGGGGGGACCTACAATGAGCAGTTCTTC
TRBJ1-1	.	TRBD1	TRBV7-2	CASSSNRGTEAFF	TGTGCCAGCAGCTCCAACAGGGGAACTGAAGCTTTCTTT